Given below is one T cell receptor beta chain in context. Its matching antigen is unknown. The CDR3 has 18 amino acids. Germline lookup yields CDR1 LNHDA and CDR2 SQIVND (reference sequence). Trimming took 2 bases from V and 3 from J; bases not matched to a gene: 12. The data belong to a study of brain T cells in children with intractable seizures. Profiling relied on immunoSEQ multiplex PCR, and the TCRdb table lists in-frame clones only, not all of them. The data show fewer than 85,000 clones, 90% to 95% seen once. Findings and caveats of the study: Pre-surgery blood may have been undersampled, hiding some clones. Patients' HCMV serostatus was unknown; virus specificity rests on CDR3 similarity alone.

Sequencing was limited to surgery cases with top T cell transcript signatures in brain tissue. Patients received at least one anti-epileptic drug before surgery. The clonotype originates from a boy under two years old with tuberous sclerosis and intractable seizures. The rearrangement links TRBV19 to TRBJ2-7; 11 positions agree with TRBD2. The sequencing here drew on peripheral blood, taken at surgery. In DNA form, the CDR3 reads TGTGCCAGTAGTATAAGGAGTCGAAGACTAGCGGGAAGCTACGAGCAGTACTTC. This translates into CASSIRSRRLAGSYEQYF.